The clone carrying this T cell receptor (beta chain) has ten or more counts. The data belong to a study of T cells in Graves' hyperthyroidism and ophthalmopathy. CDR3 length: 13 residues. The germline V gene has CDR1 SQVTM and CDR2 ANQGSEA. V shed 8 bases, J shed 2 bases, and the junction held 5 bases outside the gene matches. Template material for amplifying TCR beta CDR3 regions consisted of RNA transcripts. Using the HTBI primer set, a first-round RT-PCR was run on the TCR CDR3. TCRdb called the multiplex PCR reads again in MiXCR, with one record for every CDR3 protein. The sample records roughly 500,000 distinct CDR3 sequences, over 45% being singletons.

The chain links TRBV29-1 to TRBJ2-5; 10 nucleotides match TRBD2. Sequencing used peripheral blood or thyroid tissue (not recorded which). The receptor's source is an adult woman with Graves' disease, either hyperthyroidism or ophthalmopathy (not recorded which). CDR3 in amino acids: CSLVLAGQETQYF. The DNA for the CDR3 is TGCAGCTTGGTACTAGCGGGACAAGAGACCCAGTACTTC.